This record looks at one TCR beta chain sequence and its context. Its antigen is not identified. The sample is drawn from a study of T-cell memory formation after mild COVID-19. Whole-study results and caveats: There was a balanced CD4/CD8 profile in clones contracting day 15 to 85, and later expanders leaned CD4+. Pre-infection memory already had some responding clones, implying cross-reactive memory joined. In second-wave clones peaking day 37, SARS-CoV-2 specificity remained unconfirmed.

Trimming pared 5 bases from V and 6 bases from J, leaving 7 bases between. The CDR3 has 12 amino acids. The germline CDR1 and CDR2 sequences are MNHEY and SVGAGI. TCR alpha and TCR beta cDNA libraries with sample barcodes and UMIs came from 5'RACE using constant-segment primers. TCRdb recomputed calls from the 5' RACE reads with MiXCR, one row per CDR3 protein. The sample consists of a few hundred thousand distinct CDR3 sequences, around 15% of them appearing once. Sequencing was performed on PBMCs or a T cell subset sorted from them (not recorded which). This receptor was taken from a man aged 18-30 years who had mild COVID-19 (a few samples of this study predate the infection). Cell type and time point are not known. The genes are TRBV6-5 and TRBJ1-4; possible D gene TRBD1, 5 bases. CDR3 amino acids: CASSRDDEKLFF. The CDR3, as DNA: TGTGCCAGCAGTCGGGACGATGAAAAACTGTTTTTT.